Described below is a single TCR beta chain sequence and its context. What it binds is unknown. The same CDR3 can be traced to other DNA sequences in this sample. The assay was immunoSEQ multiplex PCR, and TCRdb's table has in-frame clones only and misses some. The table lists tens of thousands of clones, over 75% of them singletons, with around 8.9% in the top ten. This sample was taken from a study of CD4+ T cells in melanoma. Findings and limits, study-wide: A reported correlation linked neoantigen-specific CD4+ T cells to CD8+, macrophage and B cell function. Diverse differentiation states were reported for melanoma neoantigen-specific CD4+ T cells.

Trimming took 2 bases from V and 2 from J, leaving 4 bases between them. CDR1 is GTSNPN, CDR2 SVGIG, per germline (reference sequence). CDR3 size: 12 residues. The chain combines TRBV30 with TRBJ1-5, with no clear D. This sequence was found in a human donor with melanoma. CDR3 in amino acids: CAWSRGNQPQHF. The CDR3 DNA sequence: TGTGCCTGGAGTCGCGGCAATCAGCCCCAGCATTTT.